This T cell receptor (beta chain) was sequenced for a study of CD8 T cells in Susac syndrome (dated by TCRdb to about 2019). Study-wide context: Among the Susac syndrome patients who were sequenced, clinically active disease was present in six and clinical remission was observed in 8 or 9. At the time of blood withdrawal, Susac syndrome patients were either therapy-naive, taking corticosteroids (with some also receiving IVIg), or on IVIg alone. Whether CD8+ T cell activation and differentiation in Susac syndrome was antigen driven was tested using repertoire sequencing. The study compared CD8+ T cell repertoire clonality among roughly 12 healthy donors, roughly 14 Susac syndrome patients and fewer than 19 multiple sclerosis patients. Overall study results and their limits: Looking at Susac-specific public clones, the researchers identified sixteen in the total CD8+ repertoire and roughly 5 in the CD8+ TEMRA repertoire. Susac syndrome CD8+ repertoires showed clonal expansion, highest in CD8+ TEMRA cells and greater in clinically active than remitting patients. The TCR sequencing and HLA analysis was acknowledged to have included a relatively small number of individuals.

A remark on this clonotype: Its antigen is still unknown. Nothing much larger sits one base from this clone, and base qualities are not available.

Peripheral blood CD8+ and CD4+ T cells from healthy donors, Susac syndrome patients and multiple sclerosis patients were profiled using high-throughput TCR beta sequencing. The Susac syndrome patients fulfilled recently defined diagnostic criteria for definite or probable disease. Bulk CD8+ and CD4+ T cells were purified by magnetic negative isolation, while CD8+ TEMRA cells were enriched using FACS. Blood was drawn into EDTA tubes, processed within 24 hours, and PBMCs were isolated by density gradient centrifugation. PBMCs intended for TCR sequencing were frozen in liquid nitrogen and were later thawed in a 37 degrees C water bath. The sorted or isolated CD4+, CD8+ and CD8+ TEMRA cells had a purity of 90% or higher. CDR1 and CDR2 are read off the germline V gene (reference sequence) as SSHAT and FNYEAQ. V loses 5 bases at its end and J loses 2 bases; junction bases beyond the gene matches: 22. Measured from the cysteine to the phenylalanine, the CDR3 is 21 residues long. Kept here is only the CDR3 DNA, which spans 63 bases and is read in frame from base 1.

RNA was extracted using the RNeasy kit, and about 0.5 to 1 ug of the RNA was reverse transcribed with random hexamers. The immunoSEQ multiplex PCR assay, covering 54 Vbeta and 13 Jbeta segments, was used to amplify TCR beta CDR3 regions. Bias from PCR amplification was corrected by using a synthetic template baseline for primer optimization and for computational correction. In the authors' own workflow: Only productive sequences were kept, with reads annotated to V, D and J genes according to IMGT and analyzed in immunoSEQ Analyzer. To calculate clonality, Shannon entropy was normalized by log2 of the number of productive unique sequences and then subtracted from one. For each patient and control, public and private clones were evaluated within the 100 most prevalent clones. A clone was defined as Susac-specific if it was absent from the healthy and MS cohorts, from some 1,100 published viral clones and from other ImmuneACCESS disease sequences. TCRdb itself trimmed the public reads at Q25 with fastp, ran MiXCR and retained productive beta chains. Identical CDR3 proteins give one entry, which carries the most common genes and DNA. The V and J calls follow TCRdb's processing rather than the paper's. The sample yields about 110,000 distinct CDR3 sequences; roughly 95% were counted once. The ten largest clonotypes hold 0.4% to 0.5% of the sample.

Input material: CD8+ T cells from PBMCs. This TCR was sampled from a human donor with Susac syndrome. The chain uses TRBV7-7 and TRBJ2-5; 11 bases in the junction line up with TRBD2. The CDR3 loop reads CASSPALTSGGPRSLQETQYF. The bases are TGTGCCAGCAGCCCGGCCCTAACTAGCGGGGGCCCCCGGAGCCTACAAGAGACCCAGTACTTC. With the portions outside the CDR3 filled from the reference TRBV7-7 and TRBJ2-5 genes, the complete variable region becomes GAGVSQSPRYKVTKRGQDVTLRCDPISSHATLYWYQQALGQGPEFLTYFNYEAQPDKSGLPSDRFSAERPEGSISTLTIQRTEQRDSAMYRCASSPALTSGGPRSLQETQYFGPGTRLLVL.